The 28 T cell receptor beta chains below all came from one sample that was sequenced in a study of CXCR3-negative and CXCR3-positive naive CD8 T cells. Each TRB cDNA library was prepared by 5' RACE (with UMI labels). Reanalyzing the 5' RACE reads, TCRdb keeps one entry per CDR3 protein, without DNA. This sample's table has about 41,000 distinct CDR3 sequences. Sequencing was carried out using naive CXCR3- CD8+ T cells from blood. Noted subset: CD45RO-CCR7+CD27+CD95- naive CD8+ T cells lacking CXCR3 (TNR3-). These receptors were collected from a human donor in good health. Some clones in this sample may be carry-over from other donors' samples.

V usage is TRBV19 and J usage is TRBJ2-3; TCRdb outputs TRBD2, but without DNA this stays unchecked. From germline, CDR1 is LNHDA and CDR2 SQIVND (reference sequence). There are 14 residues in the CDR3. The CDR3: CASTSEGQTDTQYF. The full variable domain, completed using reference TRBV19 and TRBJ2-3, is DGGITQSPKYLFRKEGQNVTLSCEQNLNHDAMYWYRQDPGQGLRLIYYSQIVNDFQKGDIAEGYSVSREKKESFPLTVTSAQKNPTAFYLCASTSEGQTDTQYFGPGTRLTVL.

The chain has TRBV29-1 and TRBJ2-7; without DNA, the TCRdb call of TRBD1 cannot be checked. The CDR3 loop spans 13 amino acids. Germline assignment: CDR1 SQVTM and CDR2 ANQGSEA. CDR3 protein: CSVDGTGSYEQYF.

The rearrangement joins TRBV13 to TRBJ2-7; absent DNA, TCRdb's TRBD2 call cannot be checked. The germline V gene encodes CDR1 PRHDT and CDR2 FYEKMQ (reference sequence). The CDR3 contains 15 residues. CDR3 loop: CASSPRTSGGYEQYF.

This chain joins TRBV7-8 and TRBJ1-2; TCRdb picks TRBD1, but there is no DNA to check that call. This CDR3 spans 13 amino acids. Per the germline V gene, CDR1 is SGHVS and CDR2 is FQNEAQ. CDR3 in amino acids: CASRHTGDYGYTF. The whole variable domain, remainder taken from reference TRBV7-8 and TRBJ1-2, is GAGVSQSPRYKVAKRGQDVALRCDPISGHVSLFWYQQALGQGPEFLTYFQNEAQLDKSGLPSDRFFAERPEGSVSTLKIQRTQQEDSAVYLCASRHTGDYGYTFGSGTRLTVV.

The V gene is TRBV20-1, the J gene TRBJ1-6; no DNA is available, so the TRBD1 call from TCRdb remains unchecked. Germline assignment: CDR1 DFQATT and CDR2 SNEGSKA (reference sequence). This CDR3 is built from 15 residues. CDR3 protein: CSAREPGQLNSPLHF.

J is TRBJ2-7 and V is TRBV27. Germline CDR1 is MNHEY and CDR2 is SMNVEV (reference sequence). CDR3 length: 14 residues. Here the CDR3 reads CASSLAGVSYEQYF.

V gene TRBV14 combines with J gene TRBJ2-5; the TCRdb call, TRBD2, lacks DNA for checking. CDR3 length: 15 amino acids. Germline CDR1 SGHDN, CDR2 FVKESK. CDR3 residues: CASSQVGLGGETQYF. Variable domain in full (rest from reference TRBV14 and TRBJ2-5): EAGVTQFPSHSVIEKGQTVTLRCDPISGHDNLYWYRRVMGKEIKFLLHFVKESKQDESGMPNNRFLAERTGGTYSTLKVQPAELEDSGVYFCASSQVGLGGETQYFGPGTRLLVL.

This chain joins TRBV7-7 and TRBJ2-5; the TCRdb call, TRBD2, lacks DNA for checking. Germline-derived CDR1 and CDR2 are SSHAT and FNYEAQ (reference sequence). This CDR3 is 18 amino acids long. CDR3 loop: CASSTSILQLAGGETQYF.

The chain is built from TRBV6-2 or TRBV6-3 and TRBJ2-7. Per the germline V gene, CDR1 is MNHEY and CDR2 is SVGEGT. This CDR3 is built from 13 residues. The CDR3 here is CASKQQPSYEQYF.

The chain's CDR3 is CASSLEVNSGANVLTF. The gene calls are TRBV13 and TRBJ2-6. Germline CDR1 PRHDT, CDR2 FYEKMQ (reference sequence). The CDR3 is 16 amino acids.

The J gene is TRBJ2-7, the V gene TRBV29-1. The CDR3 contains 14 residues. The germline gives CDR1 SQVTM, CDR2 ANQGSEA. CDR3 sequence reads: CSVEDTGLGYEQYF.

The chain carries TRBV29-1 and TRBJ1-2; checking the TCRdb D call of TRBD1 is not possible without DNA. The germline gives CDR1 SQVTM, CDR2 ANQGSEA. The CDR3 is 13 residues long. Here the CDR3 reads CSVILQDDYGYTF.

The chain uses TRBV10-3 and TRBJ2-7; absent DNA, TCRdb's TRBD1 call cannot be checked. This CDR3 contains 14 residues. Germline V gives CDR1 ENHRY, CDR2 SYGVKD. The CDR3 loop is CAISVKGRDYEQYF.

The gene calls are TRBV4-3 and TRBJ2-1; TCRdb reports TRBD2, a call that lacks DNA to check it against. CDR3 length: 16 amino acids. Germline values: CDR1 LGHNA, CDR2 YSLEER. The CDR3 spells CASSQDRTSGYNEQFF.

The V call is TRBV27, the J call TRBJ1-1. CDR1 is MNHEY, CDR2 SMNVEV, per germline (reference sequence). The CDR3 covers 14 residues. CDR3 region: CASSLTVMVTEAFF.

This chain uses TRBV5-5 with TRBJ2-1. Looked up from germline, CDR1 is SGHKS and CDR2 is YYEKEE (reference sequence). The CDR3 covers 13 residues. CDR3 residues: CASSMWAYNEQFF.

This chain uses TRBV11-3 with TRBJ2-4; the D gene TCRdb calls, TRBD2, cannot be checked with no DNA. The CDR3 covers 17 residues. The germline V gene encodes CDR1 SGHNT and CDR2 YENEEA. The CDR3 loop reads CAPLTTGPDSAKNIQYF.

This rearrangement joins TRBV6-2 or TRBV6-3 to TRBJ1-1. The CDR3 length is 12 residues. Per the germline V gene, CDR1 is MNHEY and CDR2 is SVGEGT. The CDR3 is CASIQGNTEAFF.

CDR3 sequence reads: CASSRLPPGQVRNEQFF. The chain carries TRBV27 and TRBJ2-1; TCRdb proposes TRBD1, but this gene call is untestable without DNA. Germline V lookup: CDR1 MNHEY, CDR2 SMNVEV (reference sequence). The CDR3 loop spans 17 amino acids.

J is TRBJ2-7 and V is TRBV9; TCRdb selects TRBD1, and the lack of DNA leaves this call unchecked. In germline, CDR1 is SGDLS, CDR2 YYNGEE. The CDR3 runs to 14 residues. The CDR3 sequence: CASSAGTGGNEQYF.

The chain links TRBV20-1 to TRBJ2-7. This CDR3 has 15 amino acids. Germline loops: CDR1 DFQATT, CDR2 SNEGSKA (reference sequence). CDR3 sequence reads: CSARDKVTDTYEQYF.

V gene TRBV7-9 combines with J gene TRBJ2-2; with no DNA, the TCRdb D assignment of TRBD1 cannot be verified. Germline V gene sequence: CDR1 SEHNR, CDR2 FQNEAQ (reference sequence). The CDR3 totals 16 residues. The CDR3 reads CASSHSRDSPSGELFF.

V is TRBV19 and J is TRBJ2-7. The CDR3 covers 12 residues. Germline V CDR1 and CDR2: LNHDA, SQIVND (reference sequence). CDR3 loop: CASSNIPYEQYF. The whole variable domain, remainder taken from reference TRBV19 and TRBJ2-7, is DGGITQSPKYLFRKEGQNVTLSCEQNLNHDAMYWYRQDPGQGLRLIYYSQIVNDFQKGDIAEGYSVSREKKESFPLTVTSAQKNPTAFYLCASSNIPYEQYFGPGTRLTVT.

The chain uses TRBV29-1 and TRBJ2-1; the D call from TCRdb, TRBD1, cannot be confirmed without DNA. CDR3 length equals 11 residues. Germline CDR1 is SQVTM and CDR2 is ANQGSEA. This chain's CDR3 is CSVTGGGEQFF.

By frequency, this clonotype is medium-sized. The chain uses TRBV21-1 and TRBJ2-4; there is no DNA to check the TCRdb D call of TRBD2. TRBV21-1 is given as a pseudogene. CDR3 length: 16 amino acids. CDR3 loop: CALRRLIPGDQNIQYF.

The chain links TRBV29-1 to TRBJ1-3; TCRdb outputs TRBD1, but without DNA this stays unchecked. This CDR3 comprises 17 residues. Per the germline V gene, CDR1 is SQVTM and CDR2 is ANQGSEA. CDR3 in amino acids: CSVEEGQGQYSGNTIYF. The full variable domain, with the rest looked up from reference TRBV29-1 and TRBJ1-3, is SAVISQKPSRDICQRGTSLTIQCQVDSQVTMMFWYRQQPGQSLTLIATANQGSEATYESGFVIDKFPISRPNLTFSTLTVSNMSPEDSSIYLCSVEEGQGQYSGNTIYFGEGSWLTVV.

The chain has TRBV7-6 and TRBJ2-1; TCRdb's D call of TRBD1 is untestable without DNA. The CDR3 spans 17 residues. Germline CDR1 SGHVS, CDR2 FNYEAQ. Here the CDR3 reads CASSWDRGGSGDNEQFF.

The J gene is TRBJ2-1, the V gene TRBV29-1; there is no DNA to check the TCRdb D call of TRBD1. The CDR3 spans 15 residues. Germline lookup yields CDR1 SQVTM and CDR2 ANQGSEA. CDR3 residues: CSAWGTESSYNEQFF.